This T cell receptor (beta chain) appears in the sequencing data of a study of T cell repertoires in cytomegalovirus infection. Overall study: Indications of both CMV infection and matching HLA type were provided by public TCR beta signatures. Findings and caveats of the study: HLA-C-restricted CMV clonotypes gave the most frequent clonotype in two of eight donors.

This clonotype was seen more than once but under ten times. Its antigen is still unknown. Via MiXCR, TCRdb re-called the reads, giving one row per CDR3 protein. The data contain about 680,000 distinct CDR3 sequences, 20% to 25% of them singletons. This CDR3 contains 11 residues. Trimming left V 6 bases short and J 8 bases short, with 10 bases between. Germline V gives CDR1 MNHEY, CDR2 SVGEGT. This TCR was sampled from a human donor in good health (CMV status not recorded). Some clones in this sample may be carry-over from other donors' samples. V usage is TRBV6-2 or TRBV6-3 and J usage is TRBJ1-2; D is possibly TRBD1 (5 bases). The sequencing sample was made of CD8+ T cells from PBMCs. The CDR3 DNA reads TGTGCCAGCAGAAACGGGGACGGCTACACCTTC. Amino acid sequence: CASRNGDGYTF.